This T cell receptor beta chain was identified during a study of blood T cell repertoires in COVID-19. Study-level information: Material from acute and convalescent COVID-19 was sourced from the United States, Italy and Spain. T cells, B-cell-depleted T cells, or PBMCs supplied cDNA or gDNA.

This clone has only one observation. In the authors' workflow: From reference gene primer amplification, estimates of nucleated cell counts were derived. The assay was immunoSEQ multiplex PCR, and TCRdb's table has in-frame clones only and misses some. From that table come the V and J calls and clone size; the DNA was used to work out D and trimming. The data hold about 300,000 clones, with about four fifths observed a single time. The germline CDR1 and CDR2 sequences are KGHDR and SFDVKD. V was shortened by 9 bases and J by 4 bases, with 16 bases between the two germline ends. This CDR3 region has 14 residues.

J is TRBJ2-3 and V is TRBV24-1; a weak D match, TRBD1 (7 bases). The sequenced sample consisted of peripheral blood. The source is a woman aged 45-59 years who had recovered from COVID-19. CDR3 sequence: CATQGGTVADTQYF. CDR3 DNA: TGTGCCACCCAAGGGGGGACAGTGGCAGATACGCAGTATTTT.